This TCR beta chain is drawn from a study of Graves' ophthalmopathy and Graves' hyperthyroidism. This clonotype was counted ten times or more. The authors amplified TCR beta CDR3 regions from RNA transcripts. In the first round, RT-PCR was carried out with HTBI primers, and a multiplex PCR formed the second round. TCRdb re-derived calls from the multiplex PCR reads in MiXCR, one entry per CDR3 protein. Here the sample spans about 1.1 million distinct CDR3 sequences, about 40% being singletons. The V and J ends lost 4 bases and 2 bases respectively, with 2 bases between them. Germline CDR1 and CDR2: LNHNV and YYDKDF (reference sequence). This CDR3 is built from 11 residues.

The clonotype comes from an adult man with Graves' hyperthyroidism. The chain recombines TRBV15 with TRBJ2-5; no definite D call. Sequencing was done on a sample of peripheral blood or thyroid tissue (not recorded which). CDR3 DNA: TGTGCCACCAGCACACAAGAGACCCAGTACTTC. Its protein is CATSTQETQYF.